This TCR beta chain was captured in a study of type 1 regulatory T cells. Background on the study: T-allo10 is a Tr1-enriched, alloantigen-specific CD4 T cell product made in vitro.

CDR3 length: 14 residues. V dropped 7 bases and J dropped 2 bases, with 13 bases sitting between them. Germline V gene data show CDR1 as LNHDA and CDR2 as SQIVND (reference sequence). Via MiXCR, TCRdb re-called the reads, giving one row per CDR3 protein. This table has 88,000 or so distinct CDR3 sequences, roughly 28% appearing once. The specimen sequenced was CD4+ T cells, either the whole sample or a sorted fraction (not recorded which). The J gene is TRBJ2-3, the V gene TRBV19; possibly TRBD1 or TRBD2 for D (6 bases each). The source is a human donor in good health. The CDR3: CASTGGQSTDTQYF. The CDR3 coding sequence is TGTGCCAGTACTGGGGGGCAGTCCACAGATACGCAGTATTTT.